This is a list of T cell receptor beta chains from one sample in a study of blood T cell repertoires in COVID-19. TCRdb's copy holds only in-frame clones and misses some; the assay was immunoSEQ multiplex PCR. The table lists about 66,000 clones, roughly nine tenths of them singletons. Sequencing was done on a sample of peripheral blood. All receptors derive from a human donor in a cohort sampled during active COVID-19. The CDR3 runs from the conserved cysteine through the conserved F or W. The order of the fields is D gene, V gene, clone size, J gene, CDR3 DNA, CDR3 protein. The D gene is left open where the match is weak. Some rows have no size entry. The others give once, few or many, or a class for an expanded clone.

D: TRBD1
V: TRBV5-1
size: NA
J: TRBJ1-1
DNA: TGCGCCAGCAGCTCGACAGGGGGCTCAGGCACTGAAGCTTTCTTT
CDR3: CASSSTGGSGTEAFF

D: NA
V: TRBV6-5
size: NA
J: TRBJ1-2
DNA: TGTGCCAGCAGTCAGAGGAGTGGGAACTATGGCTACACCTTC
CDR3: CASSQRSGNYGYTF

D: NA
V: TRBV21-1
size: NA
J: TRBJ2-7
DNA: TGTGCCAGCAGCACCGCCGGGTCCGCTCCCTACGAGCAGTACTTC
CDR3: CASSTAGSAPYEQYF

D: TRBD1
V: TRBV6-6
size: NA
J: TRBJ1-4
DNA: TGTGCCAGCAGTTCCGGACAGGCCGATGAAAAACTGTTTTTT
CDR3: CASSSGQADEKLFF

D: TRBD1
V: TRBV18
size: NA
J: TRBJ1-1
DNA: TGTGCCAGCTCACCCTCGGACAGGGGCGTGAGCACTGAAGCTTTCTTT
CDR3: CASSPSDRGVSTEAFF

D: TRBD2
V: TRBV7-9
size: NA
J: TRBJ2-3
DNA: TGTGCCAGCAGCGAGCGGGGGGGCAGCACAGATACGCAGTATTTT
CDR3: CASSERGGSTDTQYF

D: NA
V: TRBV19
size: NA
J: TRBJ2-1
DNA: TGTGCCAGGCCCCTCATTCCTCCCGGGGACAATGAGCAGTTCTTC
CDR3: CARPLIPPGDNEQFF

D: NA
V: TRBV6-5
size: NA
J: TRBJ1-2
DNA: TGTGCCAGCAGTCGTGACAGCTACTATGGCTACACCTTC
CDR3: CASSRDSYYGYTF

D: TRBD1
V: TRBV7-2
size: NA
J: TRBJ1-2
DNA: TGTGCCAGCACCTTGACAGGGGCTTTCTATGGCTACACCTTC
CDR3: CASTLTGAFYGYTF

D: NA
V: TRBV18
size: NA
J: TRBJ1-5
DNA: TGTGCCAGCTCACTACAGGGTGGCAATCAGCCCCAGCATTTT
CDR3: CASSLQGGNQPQHF

D: NA
V: TRBV3-1/TRBV3-2
size: few
J: TRBJ1-1
DNA: TGTGCCAGCAGCCAAGGTCTTGATCTCATAGCGGGGACTGAAGCTTTCTTT
CDR3: CASSQGLDLIAGTEAFF

D: TRBD1
V: TRBV28
size: few
J: TRBJ2-7
DNA: TGTGCCAGCAGGAGTCCGGGACAGGGCTCCTACGAGCAGTACTTC
CDR3: CASRSPGQGSYEQYF